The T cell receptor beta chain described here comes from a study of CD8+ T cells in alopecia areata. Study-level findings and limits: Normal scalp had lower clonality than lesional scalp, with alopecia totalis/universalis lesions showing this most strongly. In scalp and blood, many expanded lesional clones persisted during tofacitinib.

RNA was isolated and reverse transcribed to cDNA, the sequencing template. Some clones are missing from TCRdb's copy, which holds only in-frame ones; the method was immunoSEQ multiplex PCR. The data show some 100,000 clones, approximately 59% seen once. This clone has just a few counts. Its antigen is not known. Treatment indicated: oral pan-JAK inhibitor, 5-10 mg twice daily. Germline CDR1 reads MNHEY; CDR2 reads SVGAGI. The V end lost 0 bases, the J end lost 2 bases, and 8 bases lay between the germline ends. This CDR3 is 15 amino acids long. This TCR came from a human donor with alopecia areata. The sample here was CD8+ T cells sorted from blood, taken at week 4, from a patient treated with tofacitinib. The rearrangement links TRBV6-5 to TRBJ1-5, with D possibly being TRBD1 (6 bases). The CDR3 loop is CASSYSSGGNQPQHF. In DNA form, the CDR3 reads TGTGCCAGCAGTTACTCTTCAGGGGGCAATCAGCCCCAGCATTTT.